This T cell receptor (beta chain) was profiled in a study of Ad26.COV2.S vaccination and SARS-CoV-2 variants. At the level of the study: A COV1001 Ad26.COV2.S trial-arm participant provided the sample. Study-level results: An underestimation of total T cell responses may have resulted from the TCR breadth and depth analyses. Vaccinated individuals (as opposed to placebo recipients) had higher spike-specific TCR breadth.

The treatment denotes: around 19 received Ad26.COV2.S at low or high dose, single or two shots; roughly five received placebo; per-sample allocation not given. At day 63 after the first vaccine or placebo injection, samples were drawn. At a Boston site, the person donating was an adult of 18-55 years. Remarks on this clone: Antigen specificity is unknown.

The protocol was immunoSEQ multiplex PCR, while the TCRdb copy is restricted to in-frame clones and leaves out a portion. The sample has approximately 240,000 clones, more than 75% seen once. The sequence was collected from a person between 18 and 60 years old who received the Ad26.COV2.S COVID-19 vaccine or a placebo. The sequencing used peripheral blood, collected in a trial of Ad26.COV2.S vaccine versus placebo.

Written as DNA, the CDR3 is TGCGCCAGCAGCCATCCGAGCCCGGGACAGGGGGACGTCGGGGAGCTGTTTTTT. Protein product: CASSHPSPGQGDVGELFF. The chain joins TRBV4-1 to TRBJ2-2; 11 positions agree with TRBD1. Looked up from germline, CDR1 is MGHRA and CDR2 is YSYEKL. The CDR3 length is 18 residues. The ends lost 3 bases at V and 7 bases at J; junction bases unmatched: 13.